The 25 T cell receptor beta chains below all came from one sample that was sequenced in a study of CD8 T cells in Susac syndrome. Random hexamers served to reverse transcribe roughly 0.45 to 1 ug RNA. TCRdb called the immunoSEQ multiplex PCR reads again in MiXCR, with one record for every CDR3 protein. The table records around 180,000 distinct CDR3 sequences, roughly 92% of them present only once. The sample was CD4+ T cells from PBMCs. These TCRs come from a human donor with multiple sclerosis.

This rearrangement joins TRBV20-1 to TRBJ1-5, with D hard to call. Between the trimmed V and J ends, which lost 6 bases and 4 bases, there was a span of 16 bases. This CDR3 comprises 14 residues. The V gene's germline CDR1 is DFQATT and CDR2 SNEGSKA (reference sequence). Written as DNA, the CDR3 is TGCAGTGCCGGGGTGGTAGGGCAGAATCAGCCCCAGCATTTT. This sequence encodes CSAGVVGQNQPQHF.

J is TRBJ2-2 and V is TRBV7-7; 8 positions agree with TRBD2. CDR1 SSHAT and CDR2 FNYEAQ come from the germline V gene (reference sequence). With V trimmed by 5 bases and J by 2 bases, 7 bases remained unmatched. The CDR3 contains 16 residues. Here the CDR3 reads CASSHSGKRNTGELFF. The DNA of the CDR3 is TGTGCCAGCAGCCATAGCGGGAAACGTAACACCGGGGAGCTGTTTTTT.

This rearrangement joins TRBV6-2 or TRBV6-3 to TRBJ1-5; D is ambiguous. Germline V CDR1 and CDR2: MNHEY, SVGEGT. This CDR3 region has 13 residues. Trimming removed 4 bases at V and 7 bases at J, with 11 bases between. The CDR3 is CASSSVNNQPQHF. The CDR3 nucleotides are TGTGCCAGCAGTTCGGTGAATAACCAGCCCCAGCATTTT.

The chain has TRBV27 and TRBJ2-2; D is unclear. This CDR3 spans 12 amino acids. Trimming took 2 bases from V and 5 from J, leaving 3 bases between them. The germline gives CDR1 MNHEY, CDR2 SMNVEV (reference sequence). CDR3 coding DNA: TGTGCCAGCAGTTTAGTGACCGGGGAGCTGTTTTTT. Protein sequence: CASSLVTGELFF.

The chain links TRBV2 to TRBJ2-1; tentatively, D is TRBD1 (7 bases). There are 14 residues in the CDR3. V lost 7 bases to trimming and J lost 7 bases, with 17 bases between them. Per the germline V gene, CDR1 is SNHLY and CDR2 is FYNNEI. In DNA, the CDR3 is TGTGCCAGCAAAGAAATGACAGGGAGGAATGAGCAGTTCTTC. Translating gives CASKEMTGRNEQFF.

This chain uses TRBV5-6 with TRBJ2-7, with a weak D call TRBD2 (5 bases). From germline, CDR1 is SGHDT and CDR2 YYEEEE. The CDR3 runs 15 residues. V was pared by 6 bases and J by 2 bases, with 18 bases between. CDR3 bases: TGTGCCAGCACCCTTTCCGGAGATAGCGCCTACGAGCAGTACTTC. Translating gives CASTLSGDSAYEQYF.

This rearrangement joins TRBV2 to TRBJ1-5; tentatively, D is TRBD1 (6 bases). CDR3 length: 14 residues. The V gene's germline CDR1 is SNHLY and CDR2 FYNNEI. The ends were cut back, 4 bases at V and 7 bases at J, with 14 bases in the middle. Written as DNA, the CDR3 is TGTGCCAGCAGTGCGGGGGGCGCGGGGCAGCCCCAGCATTTT. Protein sequence: CASSAGGAGQPQHF.

The chain combines TRBV28 with TRBJ1-2; D is undetermined. CDR1 and CDR2 (germline): MDHEN, SYDVKM. The V and J ends lost 11 bases and 4 bases respectively, with 17 bases between them. CDR3 length: 13 amino acids. The CDR3 region is CAGYSDGAYGYTF. The CDR3 nucleotides read TGTGCCGGATATTCGGACGGCGCCTATGGCTACACCTTC.

The chain recombines TRBV28 with TRBJ2-5; 13 nucleotides agree with TRBD2. CDR1 and CDR2 from the germline V gene are MDHEN and SYDVKM. V shed 6 bases and J 7 bases; nucleotides not matched to a gene: 8. There are 15 residues in the CDR3. As DNA, the CDR3 is TGTGCCAGCAGCTCTGGGACTAGCGGGGCTATGACCCAGTACTTC. Encoded protein: CASSSGTSGAMTQYF.

This rearrangement joins TRBV30 to TRBJ1-4; no reliable D call. Trimming removed 0 bases from V and 7 bases from J, with 9 bases in between. Germline CDR1 and CDR2: GTSNPN and SVGIG (reference sequence). CDR3 length equals 13 residues. DNA of the CDR3: TGTGCCTGGAGTGTAAGTCTCCGTGAAAAACTGTTTTTT. Translation: CAWSVSLREKLFF.

The chain couples TRBV29-1 to TRBJ1-6, with D tentatively TRBD1 (6 bases). The ends were cut back, 4 bases at V and 3 bases at J, with 7 bases in the middle. Germline CDR1 SQVTM, CDR2 ANQGSEA. The CDR3 is 13 amino acids. DNA of the CDR3: TGCAGCGTTGGACAGGACTATAATTCACCCCTCCACTTT. Protein sequence: CSVGQDYNSPLHF. The complete variable domain, with remaining parts taken from reference TRBV29-1 and TRBJ1-6, reads SAVISQKPSRDICQRGTSLTIQCQVDSQVTMMFWYRQQPGQSLTLIATANQGSEATYESGFVIDKFPISRPNLTFSTLTVSNMSPEDSSIYLCSVGQDYNSPLHFGNGTRLTVT.

The chain has TRBV30 and TRBJ1-1; D may be TRBD1 (5 bases). The CDR3 contains 11 residues. V lost 0 bases, J lost 7 bases, and 6 bases lay in between. The germline V gene encodes CDR1 GTSNPN and CDR2 SVGIG (reference sequence). The CDR3 region has the DNA TGTGCCTGGAGTGTGGGGGGTGAAGCTTTCTTT. Residues: CAWSVGGEAFF.

The J gene is TRBJ2-4, the V gene TRBV6-5; 9 bases match TRBD1. The V gene end was trimmed by 1 base and the J gene end by 4 bases; junction bases not matched to a gene: 2. The CDR3 consists of 15 residues. Germline loops: CDR1 MNHEY, CDR2 SVGAGI. The DNA of the CDR3 is TGTGCCAGCAGTTACTATGGGACAGGGAAAAACATTCAGTACTTC. Translation: CASSYYGTGKNIQYF.

The rearrangement uses TRBV5-1 and TRBJ2-7; 8 nucleotides match TRBD1. Germline-derived CDR1 and CDR2 are SGHRS and YFSETQ. The CDR3 is made up of 14 amino acids. V gave up 2 bases and J gave up 3 bases; unmatched junction bases: 4. CDR3 amino acids: CASSLNRGIYEQYF. Written as DNA, the CDR3 is TGCGCCAGCAGCTTAAACAGGGGGATCTACGAGCAGTACTTC.

The chain is built from TRBV20-1 and TRBJ1-5; D not certain. CDR1 DFQATT and CDR2 SNEGSKA come from the germline V gene (reference sequence). With 4 bases removed from V and 5 bases from J, the gap between germline ends came to 6 bases. This CDR3 is built from 11 residues. The CDR3 sequence is CSAKEDQPQHF. The CDR3 region has the DNA TGCAGTGCTAAAGAGGATCAGCCCCAGCATTTT.

The chain uses TRBV29-1 and TRBJ1-5; a possible D gene is TRBD1 (5 bases). There are 14 residues in the CDR3. Looked up from germline, CDR1 is SQVTM and CDR2 is ANQGSEA. Trimming shortened V by 7 bases and J by 2 bases, and 15 bases separated the two germline ends. In DNA form, the CDR3 reads TGCAGCGCTGTTGACGGGGGAGGCAATCAGCCCCAGCATTTT. Protein product: CSAVDGGGNQPQHF.

The chain has TRBV20-1 and TRBJ2-7; 12 bases agree with TRBD1. The ends lost 3 bases at V and 5 bases at J; junction bases unmatched: 8. Germline V lookup: CDR1 DFQATT, CDR2 SNEGSKA (reference sequence). This CDR3 spans 15 amino acids. The CDR3 DNA sequence: TGCAGTGCTAGTAGGGCCGGGACAGGGGGCGACGAGCAGTACTTC. This codes for CSASRAGTGGDEQYF.

This chain links TRBV30 with TRBJ2-1, with TRBD2 identical over 12 bases. V dropped 3 bases and J dropped 4; count of bases not matched to a gene: 4. Germline CDR1 reads GTSNPN; CDR2 reads SVGIG (reference sequence). The CDR3 is 15 residues long. CDR3 loop: CAWSLTSGRYNEQFF. As DNA, the CDR3 is TGTGCCTGGAGCCTCACTAGCGGGAGGTACAATGAGCAGTTCTTC.

The genes are TRBV20-1 and TRBJ2-7; D might be TRBD1 or TRBD2, each matching 7 bases. This CDR3 region has 12 residues. Trimming took 2 bases from V and 7 from J, leaving 12 bases between them. In germline, CDR1 is DFQATT, CDR2 SNEGSKA (reference sequence). This chain's CDR3 is CSARFRGGEQYF. The DNA for the CDR3 is TGCAGTGCTAGATTCAGGGGGGGAGAGCAGTACTTC.

The chain has TRBV12-3 or TRBV12-4 and TRBJ1-5; D is unresolved. The CDR3 runs to 13 residues. Trimming left V 8 bases short and J 1 base short, with 9 bases between. CDR3 sequence (DNA): TGTGCCAGCGTAGGGAGAAGCAATCAGCCCCAGCATTTT. Its protein is CASVGRSNQPQHF.

This chain joins TRBV10-3 and TRBJ2-3, with TRBD2 matching 10 bases. The CDR3 is made up of 15 amino acids. The V segment lost 6 bases and the J segment 4 bases; nucleotides outside the gene matches: 7. Germline lookup yields CDR1 ENHRY and CDR2 SYGVKD. The CDR3 spells CAIRGVAGGSDTQYF. CDR3 DNA sequence: TGTGCCATCAGGGGTGTAGCGGGAGGTTCAGATACGCAGTATTTT.

The chain is built from TRBV25-1 and TRBJ1-2, with D hard to call. The germline gives CDR1 MGHDK, CDR2 SYGVNS. The V and J ends lost 4 bases and 8 bases respectively, with 14 bases between them. This CDR3 contains 13 residues. CDR3: CASSASSGWGYTF. In nucleotides, the CDR3 is TGTGCCAGCAGTGCCTCGTCAGGTTGGGGCTACACCTTC.

This chain uses TRBV6-2 or TRBV6-3 with TRBJ2-3; possible D gene TRBD2, 5 bases. The CDR3 loop spans 13 amino acids. Trimming removed 6 bases at V and 1 base at J, with 8 bases between. Germline V gives CDR1 MNHEY, CDR2 SVGEGT. The CDR3, as DNA: TGTGCCAGCAGGAGGGTTGGCACAGATACGCAGTATTTT. This gives the protein CASRRVGTDTQYF.

The rearrangement uses TRBV28 and TRBJ2-7, with D unresolved. The CDR3 spans 15 residues. CDR1 is MDHEN, CDR2 SYDVKM, per germline. V was shortened by 4 bases and J by 6 bases, with 19 bases between the two germline ends. This CDR3 is CASSSPQQNGLEQYF. In DNA, the CDR3 is TGTGCCAGCAGTTCTCCACAGCAAAACGGGCTCGAGCAGTACTTC. Drawing the rest from reference TRBV28 and TRBJ2-7, the complete variable domain is DVKVTQSSRYLVKRTGEKVFLECVQDMDHENMFWYRQDPGLGLRLIYFSYDVKMKEKGDIPEGYSVSREKKERFSLILESASTNQTSMYLCASSSPQQNGLEQYFGPGTRLTVT.

The chain links TRBV20-1 to TRBJ2-1; 11 bases align to TRBD2. With V trimmed by 0 bases and J by 3 bases, 10 bases remained unmatched. The germline gives CDR1 DFQATT, CDR2 SNEGSKA (reference sequence). This CDR3 has 18 residues. The CDR3 nucleotides read TGCAGTGCTAGAGATCCTGGTAGCGGGAGGGTGAACTACAATGAGCAGTTCTTC. Its translation: CSARDPGSGRVNYNEQFF.